One and the same sample provided the 20 T cell receptor beta chains below, sequenced in a study of cytomegalovirus exposure and HLA in healthy donors. The PCR made use of 60 Vbeta and 13 Jbeta primers. Sequencing was performed with immunoSEQ multiplex PCR; in TCRdb, only in-frame clones are kept and a portion is missing. The table includes over 150,000 clones, roughly four fifths detected once. Sequenced material: PBMCs. These receptor sequences come from a woman aged 18-29 years in good health and CMV-seronegative.

The chain has TRBV11-3 and TRBJ1-1; 8 bases are a match to TRBD1. In germline, CDR1 is SGHNT, CDR2 YENEEA. V gave up 0 bases and J gave up 1 base; unmatched junction bases: 1. The CDR3 covers 15 residues. CDR3 DNA sequence: TGTGCCAGCAGCTTAGAAGGGACAGGGAACACTGAAGCTTTCTTT. Translating it yields CASSLEGTGNTEAFF.

CDR3 bases: TGCGCCAGCAGCCCGACAGGGGGCACAGATACGCAGTATTTT. Translation: CASSPTGGTDTQYF. The chain links TRBV5-1 to TRBJ2-3; 8 bases fit TRBD1. The CDR3 is 14 amino acids. V was clipped by 4 bases and J by 1 base; unmatched bases: 2. Germline assignment: CDR1 SGHRS and CDR2 YFSETQ.

The rearrangement uses TRBV7-2 and TRBJ1-5; D is perhaps TRBD1 (5 bases). Trimming shortened V by 1 base and J by 13 bases, and 11 bases separated the two germline ends. Germline V gene lookup returns CDR1 SGHTA and CDR2 FQGNSA. This CDR3 is built from 12 residues. The CDR3 reads CASSLEQETQHF. The CDR3 region has the DNA TGTGCCAGCAGCTTAGAACAGGAGACTCAGCATTTT.

This chain uses TRBV9 with TRBJ2-5, with 8 positions matching TRBD2. V was pared by 1 base and J by 1 base, with 6 bases of the junction left unmatched. The CDR3 consists of 16 residues. Germline V gene data show CDR1 as SGDLS and CDR2 as YYNGEE. The CDR3 DNA reads TGTGCCAGCAGCGTATCGGCGGGAGGTGGCCAAGAGACCCAGTACTTC. This gives the protein CASSVSAGGGQETQYF.

The V and J genes are TRBV27 and TRBJ2-1, with D perhaps TRBD1 (5 bases). CDR1 is MNHEY, CDR2 SMNVEV, per germline (reference sequence). V was pared by 6 bases and J by 2 bases, with 11 bases between. The CDR3 has 14 residues. Here the CDR3 DNA reads TGTGCCAGCAGCCTCAGGGTACCCTACAATGAGCAGTTCTTC. Amino acids: CASSLRVPYNEQFF.

This clone was detected only a few times. V gene TRBV28 combines with J gene TRBJ2-1; a possible D gene is TRBD1 (5 bases). CDR1 and CDR2 from the germline V gene are MDHEN and SYDVKM. CDR3 size: 14 residues. The ends were cut back, 2 bases at V and 7 bases at J, with 12 bases in the middle. CDR3 sequence: CASSLPGKGNEQFF. The CDR3 DNA sequence: TGTGCCAGCAGTTTACCAGGGAAGGGGAATGAGCAGTTCTTC.

In its sample, this clone was seen a few times. The gene calls are TRBV2 and TRBJ1-4; 10 nucleotides match TRBD1. Germline V gives CDR1 SNHLY, CDR2 FYNNEI. The V and J ends lost 7 bases and 5 bases, in that order; junction bases with no gene match: 7. The CDR3 covers 15 residues. This CDR3 is CASMGQGSINEKLFF. DNA for the CDR3: TGTGCCAGCATGGGACAGGGGTCGATAAATGAAAAACTGTTTTTT.

This sequence joins TRBV4-1 and TRBJ2-1, with TRBD2 as a possible D gene (6 bases). V was trimmed by 0 bases and J by 5 bases, leaving 14 bases between them. This CDR3 comprises 16 residues. Germline values: CDR1 MGHRA, CDR2 YSYEKL. The CDR3 loop reads CASSQDHGLPNNEQFF. The CDR3 region has the DNA TGCGCCAGCAGCCAAGATCACGGACTACCGAACAATGAGCAGTTCTTC.

The chain employs TRBV5-1 and TRBJ2-7; TRBD1 agrees at 10 bases. With 3 bases clipped from V and 1 base from J, the junction kept 10 bases outside the gene matches. The V gene's germline CDR1 is SGHRS and CDR2 YFSETQ. This CDR3 has 17 amino acids. CDR3 sequence reads: CASSYIPGQGISYEQYF. The DNA for the CDR3 is TGCGCCAGCAGCTATATTCCGGGACAGGGGATATCCTACGAGCAGTACTTC.

This chain joins TRBV11-2 and TRBJ1-4; D gene ambiguous. The length of the CDR3 is 15 residues. Trimming pared 2 bases from V and 3 bases from J, leaving 10 bases between. Germline CDR1 reads SGHAT; CDR2 reads FQNNGV. The CDR3 DNA sequence: TGTGCCAGCAGCTTAATTTCCAATTCTAATGAAAAACTGTTTTTT. Its protein product is CASSLISNSNEKLFF.

This clone has a handful of counts. V gene TRBV18 combines with J gene TRBJ2-7; 7 bases are a match to TRBD1. The length of the CDR3 is 15 residues. Germline CDR1 and CDR2: KGHSH and LQKENI. The trim removed 0 bases at V and 3 bases at J, leaving 5 bases unmatched. The CDR3 nucleotides read TGTGCCAGCTCACCACCGAACAGGGGTTTCTACGAGCAGTACTTC. Its translation is CASSPPNRGFYEQYF.

This clone was counted between two and nine times. V and J are TRBV2 and TRBJ1-1, with D possibly TRBD1 on 5 matching bases. CDR3 size: 13 residues. V lost 3 bases and J lost 5, with 10 bases in between. In germline, CDR1 is SNHLY, CDR2 FYNNEI. CDR3 coding DNA: TGTGCCAGCAGTGATTCGGGGACTACTGAAGCTTTCTTT. Translating gives CASSDSGTTEAFF.

This chain joins TRBV5-1 and TRBJ2-7, with 7 bases fitting TRBD1. From germline, CDR1 is SGHRS and CDR2 YFSETQ. The CDR3 has 15 residues. J gave up 4 bases and V 0 bases, and 7 bases lay outside the gene matches. CDR3: CASSLDRDSSYEQYF. The CDR3 DNA follows: TGCGCCAGCAGCTTGGACCGGGACAGTTCGTACGAGCAGTACTTC.

This chain uses TRBV2 with TRBJ1-5, with unresolved D. Germline lookup yields CDR1 SNHLY and CDR2 FYNNEI. Trimming took 3 bases from V and 1 from J, leaving 10 bases between them. The CDR3 sequence is 15 residues long. CDR3 nucleotides: TGTGCCAGCAGTGAGGTCCTGGGCAGCAATCAGCCCCAGCATTTT. It is translated as CASSEVLGSNQPQHF.

The rearrangement uses TRBV10-1 and TRBJ2-7; 7 positions match TRBD2. The trim removed 4 bases at V and 6 bases at J, leaving 9 bases unmatched. Germline CDR1 WNHNN, CDR2 SYGVQD (reference sequence). The CDR3 spans 14 residues. The CDR3 reads CASSASRGVAEQYF. For the CDR3, the DNA is TGCGCCAGCAGTGCCTCCCGGGGGGTGGCCGAGCAGTACTTC.

J is TRBJ1-1 and V is TRBV7-6; D perhaps matches TRBD1 (6 bases). The CDR3 has 13 amino acids. Germline CDR1 is SGHVS and CDR2 is FNYEAQ. V shed 5 bases and J shed 1 base, with 8 bases lying between them. CDR3 sequence: CASSLGANTEAFF. CDR3 nucleotide sequence: TGTGCCAGCAGCCTGGGGGCGAACACTGAAGCTTTCTTT.

This clone showed up just once. The chain carries TRBV29-1 and TRBJ1-2; D is perhaps TRBD1 (6 bases). V lost 5 bases and J 6 bases, leaving 22 bases between the germline ends. Germline assignment: CDR1 SQVTM and CDR2 ANQGSEA. The CDR3 is 15 residues long. The CDR3 region has the DNA TGCAGCGTTTGGGCGGGCGAACAGGGCAGTAATGGCTACACCTTC. Its protein is CSVWAGEQGSNGYTF.

The chain links TRBV5-1 to TRBJ2-1; perhaps TRBD2 as D (5 bases). Germline loops: CDR1 SGHRS, CDR2 YFSETQ. The CDR3 runs 15 residues. Trimming shortened V by 0 bases and J by 5 bases, and 12 bases separated the two germline ends. This CDR3 is CASSLGLQRDNEQFF. The CDR3 DNA follows: TGCGCCAGCAGCTTGGGGTTGCAGAGGGACAATGAGCAGTTCTTC.

This clone is a singleton in its sample. This CDR3 reads CASSATGRGVYEQYF. The DNA of the CDR3 is TGTGCCAGCAGTGCGACAGGGCGAGGGGTCTACGAGCAGTACTTC. The rearrangement links TRBV25-1 to TRBJ2-7, with 7 bases that match TRBD1. The V and J ends lost 4 bases and 3 bases, in that order; junction bases with no gene match: 9. The CDR3 sequence is 15 residues long. The germline gives CDR1 MGHDK, CDR2 SYGVNS.

The genes are TRBV4-1 and TRBJ2-7, with 8 bases fitting TRBD1. CDR1 MGHRA and CDR2 YSYEKL come from the germline V gene. The CDR3 has 14 amino acids. J was trimmed by 4 bases and V by 2 bases; bases with no gene match: 4. The CDR3 bases are TGCGCCAGCAGCCAAATCGACAGGGGTTACGAGCAGTACTTC. Encoded protein: CASSQIDRGYEQYF.